The 26 T cell receptor beta chains presented below share a single source sample, sequenced in a study of T cell responses to AZD1222 COVID-19 vaccine listed by TCRdb under 2021. The time point label here, explained by the study, means: sample from adult after SARS-CoV-2 infection, after symptom onset. Library generation was performed with the immunoSEQ multiplex PCR assay. TCRdb mirrors the immuneACCESS table, restricted to in-frame sequences. Some clones are absent from its copies; in checked studies, under half trace to an unresolved V gene, and the reason for the others is unknown. The sample table contains roughly 140,000 clones; only one count was recorded for around 94% of them. Approximately 12% of the sample goes to the ten largest clones. The source was peripheral blood, collected after recovery from COVID-19. These TCRs come from an adult who had recovered from COVID-19.

A few counts support this clone. This chain joins TRBV5-6 and TRBJ1-5; D is possibly TRBD1 (6 bases). Germline V gene sequence: CDR1 SGHDT, CDR2 YYEEEE. Trimming shortened V by 6 bases and J by 5 bases, and 15 bases separated the two germline ends. The length of the CDR3 is 14 residues. CDR3 protein: CASTFQGRHQPQHF. DNA of the CDR3: TGTGCCAGCACGTTCCAGGGGAGGCATCAGCCCCAGCATTTT.

The chain recombines TRBV29-1 with TRBJ1-3, with no clear D. From germline, CDR1 is SQVTM and CDR2 ANQGSEA. CDR3 length: 13 amino acids. V was cut by 4 bases and J by 0 bases, with 7 bases left in between. As DNA, the CDR3 is TGCAGCGTTGTCGTATACTCTGGAAACACCATATATTTT. Amino acids: CSVVVYSGNTIYF. Full variable domain (missing parts from reference TRBV29-1 and TRBJ1-3): SAVISQKPSRDICQRGTSLTIQCQVDSQVTMMFWYRQQPGQSLTLIATANQGSEATYESGFVIDKFPISRPNLTFSTLTVSNMSPEDSSIYLCSVVVYSGNTIYFGEGSWLTVV.

The chain is built from TRBV28 and TRBJ1-1, with 7 nucleotides matching TRBD1. Germline assignment: CDR1 MDHEN and CDR2 SYDVKM. The CDR3 spans 15 residues. Trimming cost V 6 bases and J 3 bases; bases outside gene matches: 10. The CDR3 sequence: CASRLPGTDYTEAFF. The DNA for the CDR3 is TGTGCCAGCAGGCTTCCCGGGACAGACTACACTGAAGCTTTCTTT.

The V gene is TRBV19, the J gene TRBJ2-2; D uncertain. CDR1 is LNHDA, CDR2 SQIVND, per germline (reference sequence). The CDR3 covers 16 residues. Trimming shortened V by 3 bases and J by 4 bases, and 15 bases separated the two germline ends. CDR3 region: CASSMLDQTSTGELFF. CDR3 in DNA: TGTGCCAGTAGTATGTTGGATCAAACGAGCACCGGGGAGCTGTTTTTT.

This rearrangement joins TRBV6-5 to TRBJ2-6; TRBD1 matches 7 bases. The CDR3 extends over 15 amino acids. From germline, CDR1 is MNHEY and CDR2 SVGAGI. Unmatched junction bases numbered 2, after V lost 2 bases and J lost 4 bases. CDR3 protein: CASSYRGRGANVLTF. In DNA, the CDR3 is TGTGCCAGCAGTTACAGGGGGCGCGGGGCCAACGTCCTGACTTTC.

This chain uses TRBV7-9 with TRBJ2-1; a weak D match, TRBD1 (6 bases). The CDR3 totals 16 residues. CDR1 and CDR2 from the germline V gene are SEHNR and FQNEAQ (reference sequence). V was pared by 5 bases and J by 0 bases, with 14 bases between. CDR3 sequence (DNA): TGTGCCAGCAGCCCGAGGGACACTAGCTCCTACAATGAGCAGTTCTTC. The encoded protein is CASSPRDTSSYNEQFF.

The chain uses TRBV9 and TRBJ2-7; the D gene is possibly TRBD2 (6 bases). This CDR3 has 12 residues. Trimming cost V 7 bases and J 5 bases, with 13 bases left between them. CDR1 and CDR2 from the germline V gene are SGDLS and YYNGEE. The CDR3 bases are TGTGCCAGCTCTGGGAGGCCAAACGAGCAGTACTTC. It translates to CASSGRPNEQYF.

This clone occurred once. The CDR3 bases are TGTGCCGCCCATAAGGACAGGGGGAATGAGCAGTTCTTC. It yields the protein CAAHKDRGNEQFF. The chain joins TRBV10-3 to TRBJ2-1; TRBD1 aligns across 10 bases. V trimming: 11 bases; J trimming: 7 bases; junction bases outside the gene matches: 8. Germline assignment: CDR1 ENHRY and CDR2 SYGVKD. There are 13 residues in the CDR3.

The chain carries TRBV7-2 and TRBJ1-1; D is uncertain. The CDR3 is made up of 15 amino acids. The V gene's germline CDR1 is SGHTA and CDR2 FQGNSA. V was cut by 3 bases and J by 7 bases, with 18 bases left in between. CDR3 sequence reads: CASSFVVRLGDEAFF. The CDR3 region has the DNA TGTGCCAGCAGCTTCGTAGTAAGGCTTGGGGATGAAGCTTTCTTT.

V usage is TRBV18 and J usage is TRBJ1-1; D gene ambiguous. This CDR3 spans 14 amino acids. Germline V gene data show CDR1 as KGHSH and CDR2 as LQKENI. V shed 3 bases and J shed 0 bases, with 8 bases lying between them. In DNA, the CDR3 is TGTGCCAGCTCACCGGGGATGGTGAACACTGAAGCTTTCTTT. It specifies CASSPGMVNTEAFF.

The chain is built from TRBV5-6 and TRBJ1-2; 11 bases match TRBD1. Per germline, CDR1 SGHDT and CDR2 YYEEEE. The CDR3 is 15 residues long. Trimming removed 4 bases from V and 1 base from J; junction bases left unmatched: 3. CDR3 protein: CASSTGTGGNYGYTF. The CDR3 coding sequence is TGTGCCAGCAGCACCGGGACAGGGGGTAACTATGGCTACACCTTC.

The V call is TRBV3-1 (or the pseudogene TRBV3-2), the J call TRBJ2-3; the match to TRBD1 covers 7 bases. The V segment lost 2 bases and the J segment 4 bases; nucleotides outside the gene matches: 6. Germline V CDR1 and CDR2: LGHDT, YNNKEL (reference sequence). The CDR3 is 15 residues long. The CDR3, as DNA: TGTGCCAGCAGCCAATTCGGGCAGGGGGCAGATACGCAGTATTTT. It is translated as CASSQFGQGADTQYF.

The chain is built from TRBV5-4 and TRBJ2-1; D not certain. CDR1 SGHNT and CDR2 YYREEE come from the germline V gene (reference sequence). Trimming removed 1 base at V and 10 bases at J, with 6 bases between. The CDR3 extends over 11 amino acids. CDR3 DNA sequence: TGTGCCAGCAGCTTGTCAAGCGAGCAGTTCTTC. This gives the protein CASSLSSEQFF.

This clone was observed once. The chain has TRBV30 and TRBJ2-7; D possibly corresponds to TRBD1 (6 bases). The length of the CDR3 is 14 residues. CDR1 and CDR2 from the germline V gene are GTSNPN and SVGIG (reference sequence). The V gene lost 4 bases and the J gene lost 2 bases, with 15 bases spanning the gap. The CDR3 reads CAWNSHRETYEQYF. CDR3 DNA sequence: TGTGCCTGGAATTCCCACAGGGAAACCTACGAGCAGTACTTC.

The CDR3 DNA reads TGCGCCAGCGCCCCGGGACAGGGGGTTAAGAGCTCCTACAATGAGCAGTTCTTC. As protein: CASAPGQGVKSSYNEQFF. The V and J genes are TRBV5-1 and TRBJ2-1; 11 nucleotides agree with TRBD1. The ends lost 7 bases at V and 0 bases at J; junction bases unmatched: 12. In germline, CDR1 is SGHRS, CDR2 YFSETQ. This CDR3 spans 18 amino acids.

This sequence joins TRBV29-1 and TRBJ1-1, with no clear D. CDR3 length equals 10 residues. CDR1 SQVTM and CDR2 ANQGSEA come from the germline V gene. V was cut by 7 bases and J by 3 bases, with 6 bases left in between. CDR3 sequence: CSGFDTEAFF. The CDR3 DNA is TGCAGCGGATTCGACACTGAAGCTTTCTTT.

The chain recombines TRBV28 with TRBJ1-2; 10 bases are a match to TRBD1. This CDR3 has 19 residues. Losses at the gene ends were 3 bases for V and 5 bases for J; bases not matched to a gene: 18. Germline loops: CDR1 MDHEN, CDR2 SYDVKM. The CDR3 loop is CASSLGDRGIPPKYYGYTF. For the CDR3, the DNA is TGTGCCAGCAGTTTGGGGGACAGGGGAATTCCCCCTAAGTATTATGGCTACACCTTC.

The chain employs TRBV10-3 and TRBJ1-5, with D perhaps TRBD1 (5 bases). V shed 8 bases and J shed 3 bases, with 14 bases lying between them. The length of the CDR3 is 14 residues. Looked up from germline, CDR1 is ENHRY and CDR2 is SYGVKD. This chain's CDR3 is CAIRGDENNQPQHF. DNA of the CDR3: TGTGCCATCCGAGGGGATGAAAACAATCAGCCCCAGCATTTT.

The chain has TRBV3-1 (or the pseudogene TRBV3-2) and TRBJ2-5, with TRBD2 matching over 11 bases. Looked up from germline, CDR1 is LGHDT and CDR2 is YNNKEL (reference sequence). The V and J ends lost 4 bases and 5 bases, in that order; junction bases with no gene match: 9. The CDR3 is made up of 16 amino acids. The CDR3 loop is CASSPVGTSGEETQYF. The DNA for the CDR3 is TGTGCCAGCAGCCCTGTAGGGACTAGCGGAGAGGAGACCCAGTACTTC.

This clone was seen once. This rearrangement joins TRBV28 to TRBJ1-1, with D hard to call. Germline CDR1 reads MDHEN; CDR2 reads SYDVKM. V lost 2 bases and J 3 bases, leaving 13 bases between the germline ends. This CDR3 is built from 15 residues. The CDR3 spells CASSLAGRSDTEAFF. In DNA, the CDR3 is TGTGCCAGCAGTTTAGCGGGCAGGTCGGACACTGAAGCTTTCTTT.

The chain couples TRBV6-2 or TRBV6-3 to TRBJ2-3, with TRBD2 as a possible D gene (6 bases). The germline V and J ends were trimmed by 5 bases and 5 bases, with 23 bases remaining between them. CDR3 length: 17 residues. CDR1 is MNHEY and CDR2 is SVGEGT in the germline V gene. The CDR3 DNA sequence: TGTGCCAGCAGTGACCCCGGTGGGCAGGGACTTGTAGATACGCAGTATTTT. Translating gives CASSDPGGQGLVDTQYF.

The chain employs TRBV18 and TRBJ2-7, with 8 positions matching TRBD1. The CDR3 totals 16 residues. Germline CDR1 and CDR2: KGHSH and LQKENI. Losses at the gene ends were 1 base for V and 2 bases for J; bases not matched to a gene: 7. The chain's CDR3 is CASSPRWFRGPYEQYF. DNA of the CDR3: TGTGCCAGCTCACCACGGTGGTTCAGGGGGCCCTACGAGCAGTACTTC. The full variable domain, completed using reference TRBV18 and TRBJ2-7, is NAGVMQNPRHLVRRRGQEARLRCSPMKGHSHVYWYRQLPEEGLKFMVYLQKENIIDESGMPKERFSAEFPKEGPSILRIQQVVRGDSAAYFCASSPRWFRGPYEQYFGPGTRLTVT.

The V call is TRBV6-5, the J call TRBJ1-1; D not certain. Germline CDR1 and CDR2: MNHEY and SVGAGI. The CDR3 totals 12 residues. Trimming took 5 bases from V and 6 from J, leaving 10 bases between them. CDR3 sequence reads: CASSPPGAEAFF. The CDR3 DNA follows: TGTGCCAGCAGTCCCCCTGGGGCTGAAGCTTTCTTT.

The rearrangement joins TRBV27 to TRBJ1-1; unclear D gene. CDR3 length equals 14 residues. Germline lookup yields CDR1 MNHEY and CDR2 SMNVEV (reference sequence). V was shortened by 7 bases and J by 0 bases, with 12 bases between the two germline ends. Here the CDR3 reads CASTPLGVNTEAFF. DNA for the CDR3: TGTGCCAGCACTCCCCTCGGCGTGAACACTGAAGCTTTCTTT.

V and J are TRBV12-5 and TRBJ2-2; no clear D. Germline CDR1 reads LGHNT; CDR2 reads FRNRAP. The CDR3 extends over 12 amino acids. Trimming stripped 5 bases from V and 0 bases from J, with 1 base between. The CDR3 sequence: CASGANTGELFF. The DNA of the CDR3 is TGTGCTAGTGGTGCGAACACCGGGGAGCTGTTTTTT.

V gene TRBV19 combines with J gene TRBJ2-3; TRBD1 might be the D (6 bases). CDR1 and CDR2 (germline): LNHDA, SQIVND (reference sequence). The CDR3 is 16 residues long. Trimming shortened V by 4 bases and J by 0 bases, and 14 bases separated the two germline ends. The DNA for the CDR3 is TGTGCCAGTAGTACCCGCTCCGGGACAAGCACAGATACGCAGTATTTT. Translated: CASSTRSGTSTDTQYF.